This passage covers 15 T cell receptor beta chains from one sample sequenced in a study of cytomegalovirus exposure and HLA in healthy donors. 13 Jbeta primers and 60 Vbeta primers were used for the PCR. Produced via immunoSEQ multiplex PCR; TCRdb's table is partial and in-frame only. The sample carries roughly 60,000 clones, roughly 83% recorded once. Sequences were obtained from PBMCs. The receptor set was obtained from a man aged 25 to 40 in good health and CMV-seronegative.

This sequence joins TRBV29-1 and TRBJ1-1; 7 bases agree with TRBD1. The germline CDR1 and CDR2 sequences are SQVTM and ANQGSEA. The CDR3 covers 13 residues. J gave up 5 bases and V 8 bases, and 11 bases lay outside the gene matches. The CDR3 sequence: CSTLDRAFTEAFF. In DNA form, the CDR3 reads TGCAGCACCCTAGACAGGGCGTTTACTGAAGCTTTCTTT.

The chain couples TRBV7-6 to TRBJ2-1; 7 bases match TRBD2. CDR3 size: 16 residues. Germline V gene data show CDR1 as SGHVS and CDR2 as FNYEAQ. V shed 0 bases and J 8 bases; nucleotides not matched to a gene: 10. The CDR3 reads CASSLARGAAGDEQFF. In DNA, the CDR3 is TGTGCCAGCAGCTTAGCGAGAGGGGCGGCGGGGGATGAGCAGTTCTTC.

This rearrangement joins TRBV23-1 to TRBJ1-4; D perhaps matches TRBD1 (5 bases). TRBV23-1 is known as an ORF, though its function is uncertain. The CDR3 covers 16 residues. V lost 0 bases to trimming and J lost 3 bases, with 11 bases between them. DNA of the CDR3: TGCGCCAGCAGTCAATCCCCCAGGGCCCCTAATGAAAAACTGTTTTTT. Amino acids: CASSQSPRAPNEKLFF.

This clone appeared once. CDR3 residues: CASSSPLLAGGGNEQFF. The CDR3 coding sequence is TGTGCCAGCAGTTCTCCCTTACTAGCGGGAGGGGGAAATGAGCAGTTCTTC. The chain couples TRBV27 to TRBJ2-1; TRBD2 aligns across 13 bases. This CDR3 region has 17 residues. With 4 bases clipped from V and 7 bases from J, the junction kept 10 bases outside the gene matches. CDR1 and CDR2 from the germline V gene are MNHEY and SMNVEV (reference sequence).

V usage is TRBV5-1 and J usage is TRBJ1-4; D remains ambiguous. The germline gives CDR1 SGHRS, CDR2 YFSETQ. This CDR3 is 12 amino acids long. V gave up 2 bases and J gave up 8 bases, with 7 bases separating them. The CDR3 region is CASSLDGEKLFF. Here the CDR3 DNA reads TGCGCCAGCAGCTTAGACGGGGAAAAACTGTTTTTT. Full variable domain (rest looked up from reference TRBV5-1 and TRBJ1-4): KAGVTQTPRYLIKTRGQQVTLSCSPISGHRSVSWYQQTPGQGLQFLFEYFSETQRNKGNFPGRFSGRQFSNSRSEMNVSTLELGDSALYLCASSLDGEKLFFGSGTQLSVL.

This clone turned up a few times. The genes are TRBV4-1 and TRBJ1-2; TRBD1 might be the D (5 bases). Per germline, CDR1 MGHRA and CDR2 YSYEKL. Between the trimmed V and J ends, which lost 3 bases and 10 bases, there was a span of 21 bases. The CDR3 spans 15 residues. The CDR3 is CASSHPTGTGGDYTF. For the CDR3, the DNA is TGCGCCAGCAGCCATCCCACCGGGACCGGAGGGGACTACACCTTC.

The chain joins TRBV6-6 to TRBJ1-2; D is possibly TRBD1 (6 bases). V was cut by 5 bases and J by 5 bases, with 15 bases left in between. Germline CDR1 reads MNHNY; CDR2 reads SVGAGI (reference sequence). This CDR3 has 14 residues. CDR3 in amino acids: CASSGGSTQYGYTF. CDR3 nucleotide sequence: TGTGCCAGCAGTGGGGGCAGTACTCAATATGGCTACACCTTC.

This clone was detected only once. V gene TRBV2 combines with J gene TRBJ1-5; possible D gene TRBD1, 5 bases. CDR1 is SNHLY and CDR2 is FYNNEI in the germline V gene. The CDR3 has 16 amino acids. V dropped 4 bases and J dropped 5 bases, with 18 bases sitting between them. The CDR3 sequence: CASSGGAGKGDQPQHF. In nucleotides, the CDR3 is TGTGCCAGCAGTGGTGGGGCAGGAAAAGGGGATCAGCCCCAGCATTTT.

The chain recombines TRBV9 with TRBJ2-5, with D tentatively TRBD2 (6 bases). The length of the CDR3 is 15 residues. Trimming shortened V by 3 bases and J by 5 bases, and 17 bases separated the two germline ends. Per germline, CDR1 SGDLS and CDR2 YYNGEE. For the CDR3, the DNA is TGTGCCAGCAGCGGAGGGTTAGCGGTCGGGGAGACCCAGTACTTC. Residues: CASSGGLAVGETQYF.

The rearrangement joins TRBV7-9 to TRBJ2-3; 10 nucleotides match TRBD2. Germline CDR1 and CDR2: SEHNR and FQNEAQ (reference sequence). The V gene end was trimmed by 4 bases and the J gene end by 4 bases; junction bases not matched to a gene: 5. The CDR3 sequence is 15 residues long. CDR3 protein: CASSSGTSESDTQYF. Here the CDR3 DNA reads TGTGCCAGCAGCTCGGGGACTAGCGAGTCAGATACGCAGTATTTT.

The chain couples TRBV6-4 to TRBJ2-2, with 7 bases that match TRBD1. The CDR3 spans 14 residues. Germline V CDR1 and CDR2: MRHNA, SNTAGT. V was clipped by 5 bases and J by 5 bases; unmatched bases: 5. DNA of the CDR3: TGTGCCAGCAGTCCCGGGACAGAAACCGGGGAGCTGTTTTTT. Its protein is CASSPGTETGELFF.

This chain connects TRBV6-6 to TRBJ2-5, with 7 positions matching TRBD1. The CDR3 is 14 residues long. The V gene's germline CDR1 is MNHNY and CDR2 SVGAGI (reference sequence). V dropped 6 bases and J dropped 1; count of bases not matched to a gene: 5. The CDR3 DNA reads as TGTGCCAGCAGACTACAGGGGAGCCAAGAGACCCAGTACTTC. This codes for CASRLQGSQETQYF.

The gene calls are TRBV30 and TRBJ2-3; 12 bases agree with TRBD2. The length of the CDR3 is 16 residues. Germline trimming cut 2 bases from V and 5 bases from J; bases unmatched to any gene: 8. Germline values: CDR1 GTSNPN, CDR2 SVGIG (reference sequence). This chain's CDR3 is CAWSIGLAGNQDTQYF. Written as DNA, the CDR3 is TGTGCCTGGAGTATAGGACTAGCGGGGAATCAAGATACGCAGTATTTT.

This chain joins TRBV11-3 and TRBJ2-1; 12 bases are a match to TRBD1. Germline loops: CDR1 SGHNT, CDR2 YENEEA. This CDR3 region has 15 residues. With V trimmed by 4 bases and J by 8 bases, 6 bases remained unmatched. This CDR3 is CASSSGQGAIDEQFF. In nucleotides, the CDR3 is TGTGCCAGCAGCTCGGGACAGGGGGCCATCGATGAGCAGTTCTTC.

The chain joins TRBV11-2 to TRBJ1-2; TRBD1 is a possible D gene (6 bases). The V end lost 0 bases, the J end lost 3 bases, and 11 bases lay between the germline ends. The CDR3 has 15 amino acids. The germline V gene encodes CDR1 SGHAT and CDR2 FQNNGV. Here the CDR3 reads CASSLDSAGDYGYTF. As DNA, the CDR3 is TGTGCCAGCAGCTTAGATTCGGCAGGGGACTATGGCTACACCTTC.